One and the same sample provided the 3 T cell receptor beta chains below, sequenced in a study of tumor and adjacent non-tumor tissue in lung cancer. Three rounds of nested PCR, following a modified ARM-PCR protocol, produced the TCRbeta library. TCRdb itself ran the multiplex PCR reads through MiXCR, one entry per CDR3 protein. Of 60,000 to 90,000 distinct CDR3 sequences in the sample, over 75% were seen once. RNA was extracted from bulk tissue without any cell sorting. The specimen sequenced was lung tumor tissue. Receptor source: a woman in her forties or fifties with non-small cell lung cancer.

Of note for this clonotype: It is likely a read error, because the conserved phenylalanine at the end of the CDR3 is missing. The chain recombines TRBV10-2 with TRBJ2-6; no clear D. Germline CDR1 and CDR2: WSHSY and SAAADI. V was cut by 3 bases and J by 4 bases, with 10 bases left in between. This CDR3 is 15 amino acids long. Written as DNA, the CDR3 is TGCGCCAGCAGTGACATTGATGCGGGGGCCAACGTCCTGACTATC. Amino acid sequence: CASSDIDAGANVLTI.

Comments on this clonotype: One end of the junction varies from germline; a read error may be responsible. J is TRBJ2-7 and V is TRBV10-3, with a possible D match to TRBD2 (6 bases). The CDR3 extends over 15 amino acids. Germline CDR1 ENHRY, CDR2 SYGVKD. CDR3 amino acids: CVINRSGPQRGEQYF. CDR3 sequence (DNA): TGTGTCATCAACCGCAGCGGGCCGCAAAGGGGCGAGCAGTACTTC.

A remark on this clonotype: Germline and junction disagree at one end, which may indicate a read error. This chain joins TRBV5-1 and TRBJ2-2; D may be TRBD1 or TRBD2 (6 bases each). Germline-derived CDR1 and CDR2 are SGHRS and YFSETQ. The CDR3 extends over 14 amino acids. CDR3 region: CDSSQPGGGGELFF. The DNA of the CDR3 is TGTGACAGCAGTCAACCCGGGGGCGGAGGGGAGCTGTTTTTT.